The TCR beta chain described here comes from a study of T cell responses to AZD1222 COVID-19 vaccine. With regard to this clone: The antigen is not known.

Assay: immunoSEQ multiplex PCR; the TCRdb copy retains only in-frame clones and omits some. The profile shows some 200,000 clones, about 93% of them singletons. Study-wide results and limits: Unmutated variant regions reportedly attract nearly half of all spike-specific TCRs.

V was cut by 6 bases and J by 6 bases, with 11 bases left in between. From germline, CDR1 is MDHEN and CDR2 SYDVKM. There are 12 residues in the CDR3. The V call is TRBV28, the J call TRBJ1-2; D not certain. This clonotype originated in an adult who received the AZD1222 COVID-19 vaccine. The specimen was peripheral blood, collected 28 days after the second AZD1222 dose. DNA for the CDR3: TGTGCCAGCAGCCGCGTGGGAGATGGCTACACCTTC. Its translation is CASSRVGDGYTF.